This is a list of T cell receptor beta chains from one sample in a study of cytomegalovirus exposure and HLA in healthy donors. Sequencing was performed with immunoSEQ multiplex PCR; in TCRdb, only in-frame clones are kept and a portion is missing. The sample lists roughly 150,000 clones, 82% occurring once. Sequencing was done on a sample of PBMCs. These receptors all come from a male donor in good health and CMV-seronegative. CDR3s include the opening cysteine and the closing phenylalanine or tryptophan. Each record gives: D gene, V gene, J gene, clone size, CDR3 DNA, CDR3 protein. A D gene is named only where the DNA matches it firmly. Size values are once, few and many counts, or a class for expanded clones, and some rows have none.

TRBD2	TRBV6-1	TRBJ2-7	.	TGTGCCAGCAGTGAACGGGGACTAGCTTACGAGCAGTACTTC	CASSERGLAYEQYF
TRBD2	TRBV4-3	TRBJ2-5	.	TGCGCCAGCAGCCCCTCCGGGACTAGCGGGATGATAATCCAAGAGACCCAGTACTTC	CASSPSGTSGMIIQETQYF
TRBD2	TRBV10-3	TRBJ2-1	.	TGTGCCACCGGACTAGCGGGAGGGCATAATGAGCAGTTCTTC	CATGLAGGHNEQFF
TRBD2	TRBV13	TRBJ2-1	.	TGTGCCGGCAGCCTCGGTAGCGGGAGGGCCTACAATGAGCAGTTCTTC	CAGSLGSGRAYNEQFF
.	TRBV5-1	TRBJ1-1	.	TGCGCCAGCAGACGGGGGGCGCCCACTGAAGCTTTCTTT	CASRRGAPTEAFF
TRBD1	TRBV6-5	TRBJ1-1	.	TGTGCCAGCAGTTACTCGACAGGGTTTCCGAACACTGAAGCTTTCTTT	CASSYSTGFPNTEAFF
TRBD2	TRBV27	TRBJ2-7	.	TGTGCCAGCAGTTCGGAGCGGGAGGGCTACGAGCAGTACTTC	CASSSEREGYEQYF
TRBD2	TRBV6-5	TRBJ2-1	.	TGTGCCAGCAGCCCGACTAGCGGGAGGGCAGGTGAGCAGTTCTTC	CASSPTSGRAGEQFF
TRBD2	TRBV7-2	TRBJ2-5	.	TGTGCCAGCAGCCCGAGGACTAGCGGAGAGACCCAGTACTTC	CASSPRTSGETQYF
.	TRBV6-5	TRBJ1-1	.	TGTGCCAGCAGTCCGGGGGGGGGTTTAAAGACTGAAGCTTTCTTT	CASSPGGGLKTEAFF
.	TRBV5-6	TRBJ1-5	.	TGTGCCAGCAGCGGTCCCGGGACATCAAATCAGCCCCAGCATTTT	CASSGPGTSNQPQHF
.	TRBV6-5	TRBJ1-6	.	TGTGCCAGCAGCGACTTGTATAATTCACCCCTCCACTTT	CASSDLYNSPLHF
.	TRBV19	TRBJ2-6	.	TGTGCCAGTAGTATAGACGACTCCGCTCCTAACTCTGGGGCCAACGTCCTGACTTTC	CASSIDDSAPNSGANVLTF
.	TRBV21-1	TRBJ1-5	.	TGTGCCAGGGACAGGGAGGATCAGCCCCAGCATTTT	CARDREDQPQHF
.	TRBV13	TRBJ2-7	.	TGTGCCAGCACCCAGGGGCAGGAGACGGGCGAGCAGTACTTC	CASTQGQETGEQYF
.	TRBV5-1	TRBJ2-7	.	TGCGCCAGCAGCTTACAGGGCTACGAGCAGTACTTC	CASSLQGYEQYF
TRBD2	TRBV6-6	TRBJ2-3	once	TGTGCCAGCGGTGCCTTACTAGCGGATACGCAGTATTTT	CASGALLADTQYF
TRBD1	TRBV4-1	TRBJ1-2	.	TGCGCCAGCAGCCGCCTTCCCCTGGGGGACAGGGCCCTTGGCTACACCTTC	CASSRLPLGDRALGYTF
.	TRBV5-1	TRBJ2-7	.	TGCGCCAGCAGCTTGGAATGGGGGCACGAGCAGTACTTC	CASSLEWGHEQYF
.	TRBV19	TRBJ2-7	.	TGTGCCAGTTCTGATCTCACCGCCTACGAGCAGTACTTC	CASSDLTAYEQYF
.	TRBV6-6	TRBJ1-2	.	TGTGCCAGCACTCGGCAGGAGGTCAACTATGGCTACACCTTC	CASTRQEVNYGYTF
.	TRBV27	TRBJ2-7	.	TGTGCCTCCTGGGACACCTCCTACGAGCAGTACTTC	CASWDTSYEQYF
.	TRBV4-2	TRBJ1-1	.	TGTGCCAGTGAAAAAAGGGGCCTAAACACTGAAGCTTTCTTT	CASEKRGLNTEAFF
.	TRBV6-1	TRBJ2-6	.	TGTGCCAGCGGTTCAGTTAACTCTGGGGCCAACGTCCTGACTTTC	CASGSVNSGANVLTF
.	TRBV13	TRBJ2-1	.	TGTGCCAGCAGCTCTAGGGGCCCGATCTACAATGAGCAGTTCTTC	CASSSRGPIYNEQFF
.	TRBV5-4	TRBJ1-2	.	TGTGCCAGCAGCGTGAAGGCGGGGAATGATGGCTACACCTTC	CASSVKAGNDGYTF
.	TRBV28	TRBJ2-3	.	TGTGCCAGCAGTTTGACTGGGTTTAGTGATACGCAGTATTTT	CASSLTGFSDTQYF
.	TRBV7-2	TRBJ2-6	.	TGTGCCAGCAGGCCAGGGGGGGCCAACGTCCTGACTTTC	CASRPGGANVLTF
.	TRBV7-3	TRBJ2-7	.	TGTGCCAGCAGCCCGACGGGCTCCTACGAGCAGTACTTC	CASSPTGSYEQYF
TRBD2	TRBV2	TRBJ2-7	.	TGTGCCAGCAGCGGGGGGCTAGCGGGATTCTACGAGCAGTACTTC	CASSGGLAGFYEQYF
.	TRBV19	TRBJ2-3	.	TGTGCCAGTAGTATCTCTAGATCTGGCACAGATACGCAGTATTTT	CASSISRSGTDTQYF
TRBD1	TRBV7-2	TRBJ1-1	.	TGTGCCAGCAGCGCCGTCGGGACAGGGAACACTGAAGCTTTCTTT	CASSAVGTGNTEAFF
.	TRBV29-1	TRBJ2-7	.	TGCAGCGCGAAGGACTACTTCGGGCAGTACTTC	CSAKDYFGQYF
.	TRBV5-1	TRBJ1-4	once	TGCGCCAGCAGCCGGGCCGGGGGTTCAGATGAAAAACTGTTTTTT	CASSRAGGSDEKLFF
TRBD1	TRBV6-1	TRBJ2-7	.	TGTGCCAGCAGTGAACAGGGACAGGACCGCCGGGAGTACTTC	CASSEQGQDRREYF
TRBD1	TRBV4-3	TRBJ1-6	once	TGCGCCAGCAGCCAAGAGCCGGGACAGTATAATTCACCCCTCCACTTT	CASSQEPGQYNSPLHF
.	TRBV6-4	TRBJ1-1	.	TGTGCCAGCAGTCCCCGGGTAGGGGTGAACACTGAAGCTTTCTTT	CASSPRVGVNTEAFF
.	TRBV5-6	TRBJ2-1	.	TGTGCCAGCAGCTGGGGAGCCCCCTCCTACAATGAGCAGTTCTTC	CASSWGAPSYNEQFF
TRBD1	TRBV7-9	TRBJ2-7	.	TGTGCCAGCAGCAAGGACAGGACCGACGAGCAGTACTTC	CASSKDRTDEQYF
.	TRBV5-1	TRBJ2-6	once	TGCGCCAGCAGCTCGGGATACTCTGGGGCCAACGTCCTGACTTTC	CASSSGYSGANVLTF
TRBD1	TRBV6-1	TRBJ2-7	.	TGTGCCAGCAGGTCCGGGACAGGGATATACGAGCAGTACTTC	CASRSGTGIYEQYF
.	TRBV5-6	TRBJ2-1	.	TGTGCCAGCAGCTTGGGTTTTGGTCGGTGGAGGGATGAGCAGTTCTTC	CASSLGFGRWRDEQFF
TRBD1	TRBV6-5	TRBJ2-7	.	TGTGCCAGCAGTCCGGACAGGCCATGGAACGAGCAGTACTTC	CASSPDRPWNEQYF
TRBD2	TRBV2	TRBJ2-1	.	TGTGCCAGCAGTGCCTTCGGACTAGCGGGGGCAATTGAGCAGTTCTTC	CASSAFGLAGAIEQFF
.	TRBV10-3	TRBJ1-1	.	TGTGCCATCAGTGAGTCGTTGGCAGGGATGACGAACACTGAAGCTTTCTTT	CAISESLAGMTNTEAFF